Listed below are T cell receptor beta chains from one sample, sequenced in a study of blood T cell repertoires in COVID-19. Here immunoSEQ multiplex PCR was the method, and the copy in TCRdb shows in-frame clones only, minus some. The sample lists about 36,000 clones; 75% to 85% were seen once. Sequencing was done on a sample of peripheral blood. These receptors were collected from a human donor in a cohort sampled during active or convalescent COVID-19. The donor label of this sample is uncertain. Both conserved end residues are part of each CDR3. The order of the fields is J gene, V gene, clone size, D gene, CDR3 DNA, CDR3 protein. D genes are given only for firm matches. The size field is filled for only some rows; it gives once, few, many or a size class.

J gene: TRBJ1-4
V gene: TRBV5-1
clone size: NA
D gene: TRBD1
CDR3 DNA: TGCGCCAGCAGCCCGACAGGGGCGCTGAATGAAAAACTGTTTTTT
CDR3 protein: CASSPTGALNEKLFF

J gene: TRBJ2-7
V gene: TRBV19
clone size: NA
D gene: NA
CDR3 DNA: TGTGCCAGTAGCCGGGGTCCTGAGCAGTACTTC
CDR3 protein: CASSRGPEQYF

J gene: TRBJ2-2
V gene: TRBV20-1
clone size: many
D gene: NA
CDR3 DNA: TGCAGTGCTAGTGGCGGAGGCGCGAACACCGGGGAGCTGTTTTTT
CDR3 protein: CSASGGGANTGELFF

J gene: TRBJ1-1
V gene: TRBV6-5
clone size: NA
D gene: NA
CDR3 DNA: TGTGCCAGCATCAACGACAGGACGACTGAAGCTTTCTTT
CDR3 protein: CASINDRTTEAFF

J gene: TRBJ1-2
V gene: TRBV5-1
clone size: NA
D gene: NA
CDR3 DNA: TGCGCCAGCAGCTTGGATACCGGGGATCGTGAAGGCTACACCTTC
CDR3 protein: CASSLDTGDREGYTF

J gene: TRBJ1-2
V gene: TRBV7-6
clone size: NA
D gene: NA
CDR3 DNA: TGTGCCAGCAGCTCAACAGGGTTTGGCTACACCTTC
CDR3 protein: CASSSTGFGYTF

J gene: TRBJ1-2
V gene: TRBV29-1
clone size: NA
D gene: NA
CDR3 DNA: TGCAGCGTTGCAGTATCCTATGGCTACACCTTC
CDR3 protein: CSVAVSYGYTF

J gene: TRBJ2-7
V gene: TRBV23-1
clone size: NA
D gene: TRBD2
CDR3 DNA: TGCGCCAGCAGTCACACGCCCCGGACTAGCGGGAGACCCTACGAGCAGTACTTC
CDR3 protein: CASSHTPRTSGRPYEQYF

J gene: TRBJ1-1
V gene: TRBV28
clone size: many
D gene: TRBD1
CDR3 DNA: TGTGCCAGCAGTTTAAGGACAGGGGGCCTGAACACTGAAGCTTTCTTT
CDR3 protein: CASSLRTGGLNTEAFF

J gene: TRBJ1-6
V gene: TRBV19
clone size: NA
D gene: TRBD1
CDR3 DNA: TGTGCCAGTAGTACCTCGGGACAGGGACTGGTTCGCCTCCACTTT
CDR3 protein: CASSTSGQGLVRLHF